This T cell receptor beta chain was captured in a study of CD8 T cells in Susac syndrome. The authors reverse transcribed roughly 0.5 to 1 ug RNA with random hexamers. MiXCR, run by TCRdb on the immunoSEQ multiplex PCR reads, gives a single entry per CDR3 protein. The table has some 150,000 distinct CDR3 sequences, roughly 94% seen once; the top ten hold approximately 0.3%. The V segment lost 4 bases and the J segment 6 bases; nucleotides outside the gene matches: 2. Germline CDR1 SEHNR, CDR2 FQNEAQ (reference sequence). The CDR3 is made up of 13 amino acids. The V gene is TRBV7-9, the J gene TRBJ2-1; 8 bases match TRBD2. The receptor comes from a human donor in good health. The sequencing sample was made of CD8+ T cells from PBMCs. CDR3 sequence (DNA): TGTGCCAGCAGCTGGACTAGCATCAATGAGCAGTTCTTC. This codes for CASSWTSINEQFF.